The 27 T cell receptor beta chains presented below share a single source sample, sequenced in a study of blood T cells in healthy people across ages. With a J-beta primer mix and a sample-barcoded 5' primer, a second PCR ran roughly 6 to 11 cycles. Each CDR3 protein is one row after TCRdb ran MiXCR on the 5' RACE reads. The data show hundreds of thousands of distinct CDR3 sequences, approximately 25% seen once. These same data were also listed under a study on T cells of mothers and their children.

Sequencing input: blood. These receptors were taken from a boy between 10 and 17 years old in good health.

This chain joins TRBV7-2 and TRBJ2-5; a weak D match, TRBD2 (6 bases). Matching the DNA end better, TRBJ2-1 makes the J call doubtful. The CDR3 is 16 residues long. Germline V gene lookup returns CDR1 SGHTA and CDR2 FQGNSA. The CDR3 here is CASSLGHAGSWNEQFF. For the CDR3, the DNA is TGTGCCAGCAGCTTAGGGCATGCGGGATCATGGAATGAGCAGTTCTTC.

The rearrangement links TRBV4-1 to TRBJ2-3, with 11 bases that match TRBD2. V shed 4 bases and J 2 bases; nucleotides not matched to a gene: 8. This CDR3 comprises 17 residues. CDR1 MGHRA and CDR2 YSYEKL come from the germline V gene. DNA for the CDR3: TGCGCCAGCAGCCCCATTAGACTAGCGGGATTCACAGATACGCAGTATTTT. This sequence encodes CASSPIRLAGFTDTQYF.

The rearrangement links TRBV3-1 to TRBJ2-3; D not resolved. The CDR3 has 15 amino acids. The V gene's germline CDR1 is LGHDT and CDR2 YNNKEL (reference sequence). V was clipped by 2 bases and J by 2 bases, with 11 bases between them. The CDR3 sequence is CASSQLWIPTDTQYF. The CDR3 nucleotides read TGTGCCAGCAGCCAACTTTGGATCCCCACAGATACGCAGTATTTT.

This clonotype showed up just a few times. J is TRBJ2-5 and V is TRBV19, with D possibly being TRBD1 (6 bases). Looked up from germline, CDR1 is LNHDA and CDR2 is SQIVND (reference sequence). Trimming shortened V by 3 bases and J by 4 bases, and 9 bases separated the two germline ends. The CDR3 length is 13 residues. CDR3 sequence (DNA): TGTGCCAGTAGTATGCAGGGGTTAGAGACCCAGTACTTC. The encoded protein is CASSMQGLETQYF.

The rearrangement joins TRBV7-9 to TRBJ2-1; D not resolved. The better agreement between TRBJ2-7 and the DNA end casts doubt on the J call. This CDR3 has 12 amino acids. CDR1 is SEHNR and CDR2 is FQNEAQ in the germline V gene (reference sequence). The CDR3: CASSWSGREQYF. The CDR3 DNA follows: TGTGCCAGCAGCTGGTCAGGTCGCGAGCAGTACTTC.

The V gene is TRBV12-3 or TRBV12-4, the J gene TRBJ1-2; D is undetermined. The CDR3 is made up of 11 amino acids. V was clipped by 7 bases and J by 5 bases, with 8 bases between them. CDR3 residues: CASTPGYGYTF. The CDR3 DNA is TGTGCCAGCACCCCAGGTTATGGCTACACCTTC.

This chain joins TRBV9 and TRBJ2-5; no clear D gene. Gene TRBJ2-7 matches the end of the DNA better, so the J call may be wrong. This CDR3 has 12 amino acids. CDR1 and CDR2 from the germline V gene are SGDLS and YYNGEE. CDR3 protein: CASSANLYEQYF. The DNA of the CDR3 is TGTGCCAGCAGCGCCAACCTGTACGAGCAGTACTTC.

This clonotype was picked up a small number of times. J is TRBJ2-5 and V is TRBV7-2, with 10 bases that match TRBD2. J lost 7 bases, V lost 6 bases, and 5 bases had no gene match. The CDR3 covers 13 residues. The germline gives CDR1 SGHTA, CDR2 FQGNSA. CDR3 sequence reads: CASRAGGVVTQYF. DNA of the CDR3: TGTGCCAGCAGAGCGGGAGGGGTGGTGACCCAGTACTTC.

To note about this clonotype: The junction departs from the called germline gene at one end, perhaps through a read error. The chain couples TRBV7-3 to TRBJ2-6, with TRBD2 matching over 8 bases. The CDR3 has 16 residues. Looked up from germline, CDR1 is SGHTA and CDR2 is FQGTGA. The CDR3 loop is CANSSGGISGANVLTF. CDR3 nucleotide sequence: TGTGCCAACAGCTCGGGGGGGATCTCTGGGGCCAACGTCCTGACTTTC.

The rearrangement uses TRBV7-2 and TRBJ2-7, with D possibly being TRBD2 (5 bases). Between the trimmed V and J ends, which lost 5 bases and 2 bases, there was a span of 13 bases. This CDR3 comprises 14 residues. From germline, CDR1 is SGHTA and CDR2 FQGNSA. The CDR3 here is CASSPDYGAYEQYF. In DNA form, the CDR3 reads TGTGCCAGCAGCCCCGACTACGGAGCCTACGAGCAGTACTTC.

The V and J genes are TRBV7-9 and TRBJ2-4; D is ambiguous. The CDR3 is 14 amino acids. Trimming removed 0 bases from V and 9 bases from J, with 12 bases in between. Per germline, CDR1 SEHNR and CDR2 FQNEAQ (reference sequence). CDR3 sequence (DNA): TGTGCCAGCAGCTTAGCTGGGGATATCGGCATTCAGTACTTC. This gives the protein CASSLAGDIGIQYF.

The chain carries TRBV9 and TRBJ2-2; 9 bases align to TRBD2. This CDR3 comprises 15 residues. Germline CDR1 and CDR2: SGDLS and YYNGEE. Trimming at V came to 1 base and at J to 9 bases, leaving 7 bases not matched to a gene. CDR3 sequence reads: CASSVNGGGDRELFF. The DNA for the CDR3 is TGTGCCAGCAGCGTAAACGGCGGGGGGGACCGGGAGCTGTTTTTT. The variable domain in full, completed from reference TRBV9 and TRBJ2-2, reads DSGVTQTPKHLITATGQRVTLRCSPRSGDLSVYWYQQSLDQGLQFLIQYYNGEERAKGNILERFSAQQFPDLHSELNLSSLELGDSALYFCASSVNGGGDRELFFGEGSRLTVL.

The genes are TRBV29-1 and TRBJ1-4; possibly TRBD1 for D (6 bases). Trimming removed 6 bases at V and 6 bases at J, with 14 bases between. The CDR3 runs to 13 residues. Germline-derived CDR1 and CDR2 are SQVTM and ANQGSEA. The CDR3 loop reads CSVGGRMDEKLFF. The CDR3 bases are TGCAGCGTCGGGGGGCGGATGGATGAAAAACTGTTTTTT.

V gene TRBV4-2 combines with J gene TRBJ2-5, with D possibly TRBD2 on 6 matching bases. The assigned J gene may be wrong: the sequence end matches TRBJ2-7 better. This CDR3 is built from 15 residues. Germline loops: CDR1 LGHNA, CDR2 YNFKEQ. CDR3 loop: CASSPIAARAGEQYF. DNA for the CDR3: TGTGCCAGCAGCCCCATAGCGGCCCGGGCGGGCGAGCAGTACTTC.

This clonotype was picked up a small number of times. DNA of the CDR3: TGTGCCAGCACGCGAGACGGGGAGCAGTTCTTC. Protein product: CASTRDGEQFF. The V and J genes are TRBV28 and TRBJ2-1; the D is unclear. Per germline, CDR1 MDHEN and CDR2 SYDVKM. CDR3 length: 11 residues. Trimming took 7 bases from V and 10 from J, leaving 11 bases between them.

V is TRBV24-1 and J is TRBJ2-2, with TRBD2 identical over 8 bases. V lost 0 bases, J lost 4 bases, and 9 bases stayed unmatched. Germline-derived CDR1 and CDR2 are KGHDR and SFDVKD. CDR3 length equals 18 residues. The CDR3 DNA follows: TGTGCCACCAGTGATTTGCAAGTCGGGAGGGCGTCCACCGGGGAGCTGTTTTTT. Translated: CATSDLQVGRASTGELFF.

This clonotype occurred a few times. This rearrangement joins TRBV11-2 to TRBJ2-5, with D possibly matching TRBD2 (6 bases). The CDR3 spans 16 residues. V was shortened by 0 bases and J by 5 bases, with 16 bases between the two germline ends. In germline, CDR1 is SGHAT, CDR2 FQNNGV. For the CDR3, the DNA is TGTGCCAGCAGCTTAGATCTCTTCGGCCTAGCGGAGACCCAGTACTTC. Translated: CASSLDLFGLAETQYF. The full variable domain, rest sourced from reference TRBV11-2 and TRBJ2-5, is EAGVAQSPRYKIIEKRQSVAFWCNPISGHATLYWYQQILGQGPKLLIQFQNNGVVDDSQLPKDRFSAERLKGVDSTLKIQPAKLEDSAVYLCASSLDLFGLAETQYFGPGTRLLVL.

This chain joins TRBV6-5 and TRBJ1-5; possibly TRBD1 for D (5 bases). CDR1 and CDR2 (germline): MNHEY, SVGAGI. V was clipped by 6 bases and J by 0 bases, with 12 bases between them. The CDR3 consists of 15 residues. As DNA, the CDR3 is TGTGCCAGCAGGCCATTCAGGGTTAGCAATCAGCCCCAGCATTTT. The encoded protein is CASRPFRVSNQPQHF.

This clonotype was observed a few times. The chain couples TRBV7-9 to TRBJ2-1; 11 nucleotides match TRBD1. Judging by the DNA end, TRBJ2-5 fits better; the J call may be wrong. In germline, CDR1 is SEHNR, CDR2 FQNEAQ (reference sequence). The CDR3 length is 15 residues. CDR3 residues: CASSAGQGALGTQYF. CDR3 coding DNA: TGTGCCAGCAGCGCAGGACAGGGGGCTTTAGGAACCCAGTACTTC.

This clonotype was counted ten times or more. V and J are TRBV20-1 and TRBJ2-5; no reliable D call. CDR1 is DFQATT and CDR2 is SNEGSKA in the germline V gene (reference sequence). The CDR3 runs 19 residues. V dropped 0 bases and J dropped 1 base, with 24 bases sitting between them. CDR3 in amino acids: CSARDLRPPNDLPQETQYF. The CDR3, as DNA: TGCAGTGCTAGAGATTTGAGGCCTCCCAACGACCTACCCCAAGAGACCCAGTACTTC.

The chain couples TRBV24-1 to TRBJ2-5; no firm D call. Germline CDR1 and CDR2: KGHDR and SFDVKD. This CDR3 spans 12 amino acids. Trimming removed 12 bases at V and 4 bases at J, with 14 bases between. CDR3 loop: CAFDRKGETQYF. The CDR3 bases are TGTGCCTTCGATAGAAAGGGAGAGACCCAGTACTTC.

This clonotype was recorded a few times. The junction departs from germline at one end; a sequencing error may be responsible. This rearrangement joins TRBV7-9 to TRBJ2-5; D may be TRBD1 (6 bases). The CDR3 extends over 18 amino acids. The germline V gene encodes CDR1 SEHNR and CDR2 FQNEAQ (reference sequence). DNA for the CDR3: TGTGCCAGCAGCCGCGCTGTGTTGGGGGACAAACTTTGGAAGACCCGGTACTTC. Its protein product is CASSRAVLGDKLWKTRYF.

This chain's CDR3 is CASSVAVLSGVGAQETQYF. For the CDR3, the DNA is TGTGCCAGCAGCGTAGCAGTATTGAGCGGAGTGGGGGCCCAAGAGACCCAGTACTTC. This chain uses TRBV9 with TRBJ2-5; D is possibly TRBD1 (6 bases). Trimming pared 0 bases from V and 1 base from J, leaving 22 bases between. Germline V gene lookup returns CDR1 SGDLS and CDR2 YYNGEE. This CDR3 has 19 residues.

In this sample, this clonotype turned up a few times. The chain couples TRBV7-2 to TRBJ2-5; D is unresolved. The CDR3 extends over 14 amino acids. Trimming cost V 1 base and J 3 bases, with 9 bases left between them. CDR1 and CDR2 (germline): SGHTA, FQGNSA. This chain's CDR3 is CASSLVLEKETQYF. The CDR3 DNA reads TGTGCCAGCAGCTTAGTTTTGGAGAAAGAGACCCAGTACTTC.

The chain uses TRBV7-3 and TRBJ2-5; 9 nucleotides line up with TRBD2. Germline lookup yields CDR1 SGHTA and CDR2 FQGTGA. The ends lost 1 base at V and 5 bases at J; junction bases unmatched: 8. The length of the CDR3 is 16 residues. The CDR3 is CASSLSGGRAVETQYF. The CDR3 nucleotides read TGTGCCAGCAGCTTAAGTGGCGGGAGGGCCGTGGAGACCCAGTACTTC.

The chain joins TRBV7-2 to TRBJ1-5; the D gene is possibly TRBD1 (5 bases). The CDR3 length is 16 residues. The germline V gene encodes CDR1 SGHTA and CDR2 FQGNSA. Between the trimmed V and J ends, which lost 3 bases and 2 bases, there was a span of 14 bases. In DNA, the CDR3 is TGTGCCAGCAGCTTGGGAGGGGCGGTGGGCAATCAGCCCCAGCATTTT. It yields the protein CASSLGGAVGNQPQHF.

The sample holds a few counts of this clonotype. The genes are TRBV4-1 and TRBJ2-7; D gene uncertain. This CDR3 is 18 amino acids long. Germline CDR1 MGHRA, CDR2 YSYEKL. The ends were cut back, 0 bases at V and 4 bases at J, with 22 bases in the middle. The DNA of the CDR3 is TGCGCCAGCAGCCAAGATCTTGGCGGCGGAGACGTGGGGTACGAGCAGTACTTC. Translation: CASSQDLGGGDVGYEQYF.